The rows below give T cell receptor beta chains drawn from one sample of a study of cytomegalovirus exposure and HLA in healthy donors. The protocol was immunoSEQ multiplex PCR, while the TCRdb copy is restricted to in-frame clones and leaves out a portion. The repertoire holds about 200,000 clones, with about 77% as singletons. The sample comprised PBMCs. The receptors come from a woman in her twenties or thirties in good health and CMV-seronegative. Both conserved end residues are part of each CDR3. Each record gives: J gene, D gene, V gene, clone size, CDR3 protein, CDR3 DNA. The D gene is left open where the match is weak. Clone size appears in some rows only: once, few, many, or a class for an expanded clone.

j_gene: TRBJ1-1; d_gene: TRBD1; v_gene: TRBV5-1; abundance: .; CDR3aa: CASSSQGFGPEAFF; CDR3nt: TGCGCCAGCAGCTCACAGGGGTTTGGCCCTGAAGCTTTCTTT
j_gene: TRBJ2-3; d_gene: .; v_gene: TRBV9; abundance: once; CDR3aa: CASSVGGPSTDTQYF; CDR3nt: TGTGCCAGCAGCGTGGGGGGGCCTAGCACAGATACGCAGTATTTT
j_gene: TRBJ2-1; d_gene: .; v_gene: TRBV4-1; abundance: once; CDR3aa: CASSELYGGSYNEQFF; CDR3nt: TGCGCCAGCAGCGAACTATACGGAGGCTCCTACAATGAGCAGTTCTTC
j_gene: TRBJ2-1; d_gene: .; v_gene: TRBV5-1; abundance: few; CDR3aa: CASTPPGDSYNEQFF; CDR3nt: TGCGCCAGCACTCCACCGGGAGATTCCTACAATGAGCAGTTCTTC
j_gene: TRBJ2-2; d_gene: .; v_gene: TRBV21-1; abundance: .; CDR3aa: CASSSRTSGFLGELFF; CDR3nt: TGTGCCAGCAGCTCCCGGACTAGCGGGTTCCTCGGGGAGCTGTTTTTT
j_gene: TRBJ1-5; d_gene: .; v_gene: TRBV7-9; abundance: .; CDR3aa: CASGPDGGRVNQPQHF; CDR3nt: TGTGCCAGCGGGCCGGACGGTGGCAGGGTCAATCAGCCCCAGCATTTT
j_gene: TRBJ2-2; d_gene: TRBD2; v_gene: TRBV27; abundance: .; CDR3aa: CASSLRSGRAHLGPGELFF; CDR3nt: TGTGCCAGCAGCCTACGTAGCGGGAGGGCCCATTTAGGACCCGGGGAGCTGTTTTTT
j_gene: TRBJ2-1; d_gene: .; v_gene: TRBV30; abundance: .; CDR3aa: CVPGVSGLAGVEQFF; CDR3nt: .
j_gene: TRBJ1-2; d_gene: .; v_gene: TRBV28; abundance: .; CDR3aa: CASSLGARFRGYTF; CDR3nt: TGTGCCAGCAGTCTAGGGGCCAGGTTTCGAGGCTACACCTTC
j_gene: TRBJ1-1; d_gene: .; v_gene: TRBV19; abundance: .; CDR3aa: CASSRAGLVFAEAFF; CDR3nt: TGTGCCAGTAGTCGGGCAGGGTTAGTATTCGCTGAAGCTTTCTTT
j_gene: TRBJ2-3; d_gene: .; v_gene: TRBV6-5; abundance: .; CDR3aa: CAIGTPRSDTQYF; CDR3nt: TGTGCCATCGGGACTCCAAGGTCAGATACGCAGTATTTT
j_gene: TRBJ1-2; d_gene: .; v_gene: TRBV19; abundance: .; CDR3aa: CASSFGTSVYGYTF; CDR3nt: TGTGCCAGTAGTTTCGGGACTTCTGTTTATGGCTACACCTTC
j_gene: TRBJ2-3; d_gene: TRBD1; v_gene: TRBV6-5; abundance: .; CDR3aa: CASSYRDRATDTQYF; CDR3nt: TGTGCCAGCAGTTACCGGGACAGGGCCACAGATACGCAGTATTTT
j_gene: TRBJ2-5; d_gene: .; v_gene: TRBV5-1; abundance: .; CDR3aa: CASSLATGRGETQYF; CDR3nt: TGCGCCAGCAGCTTGGCCACAGGGAGGGGAGAGACCCAGTACTTC
j_gene: TRBJ1-5; d_gene: .; v_gene: TRBV30; abundance: .; CDR3aa: CAWSVRRNQPQHF; CDR3nt: TGTGCCTGGAGTGTGCGGCGCAATCAGCCCCAGCATTTT
j_gene: TRBJ1-1; d_gene: .; v_gene: TRBV5-1; abundance: .; CDR3aa: CASRPTDSEIAEAFF; CDR3nt: TGCGCCAGCAGGCCGACGGACAGCGAGATTGCTGAAGCTTTCTTT
j_gene: TRBJ1-2; d_gene: .; v_gene: TRBV5-1; abundance: .; CDR3aa: CASRLWALANYGYTF; CDR3nt: TGCGCCAGCAGACTCTGGGCGTTAGCTAACTATGGCTACACCTTC
j_gene: TRBJ1-2; d_gene: .; v_gene: TRBV28; abundance: .; CDR3aa: CASSLTYGYTF; CDR3nt: TGTGCCAGCAGTCTAACCTATGGCTACACCTTC
j_gene: TRBJ2-7; d_gene: .; v_gene: TRBV30; abundance: .; CDR3aa: CAWKAQGLSYEQYF; CDR3nt: TGTGCCTGGAAGGCTCAGGGGCTATCCTACGAGCAGTACTTC
j_gene: TRBJ1-2; d_gene: TRBD1; v_gene: TRBV27; abundance: .; CDR3aa: CASSRQGASGYTF; CDR3nt: TGTGCCAGCAGCCGACAGGGGGCGTCCGGCTACACCTTC
j_gene: TRBJ1-1; d_gene: .; v_gene: TRBV27; abundance: .; CDR3aa: CASSPGGGDTEAFF; CDR3nt: TGTGCCAGCAGTCCCGGCGGCGGGGACACTGAAGCTTTCTTT
j_gene: TRBJ1-5; d_gene: .; v_gene: TRBV11-2; abundance: .; CDR3aa: CASSLDRVGQPQHF; CDR3nt: TGTGCCAGCAGCTTAGACAGGGTAGGTCAGCCCCAGCATTTT
j_gene: TRBJ2-1; d_gene: TRBD2; v_gene: TRBV7-2; abundance: .; CDR3aa: CASSLILAGGLSNEQFF; CDR3nt: TGTGCCAGCAGCTTAATACTAGCGGGGGGGTTGAGCAATGAGCAGTTCTTC
j_gene: TRBJ2-1; d_gene: TRBD2; v_gene: TRBV7-9; abundance: .; CDR3aa: CASSPRLADSYNEQFF; CDR3nt: TGTGCCAGCAGCCCACGACTAGCCGACTCCTACAATGAGCAGTTCTTC
j_gene: TRBJ2-1; d_gene: TRBD1; v_gene: TRBV13; abundance: .; CDR3aa: CASSERQGSYNEQFF; CDR3nt: TGTGCCAGCAGCGAACGACAGGGATCCTACAATGAGCAGTTCTTC
j_gene: TRBJ1-6; d_gene: .; v_gene: TRBV19; abundance: .; CDR3aa: CASSMGTGRGNSPLHF; CDR3nt: TGTGCCAGTAGTATGGGAACAGGTCGTGGCAATTCACCCCTCCACTTT
j_gene: TRBJ1-5; d_gene: .; v_gene: TRBV27; abundance: .; CDR3aa: CASSFVEDQPQHF; CDR3nt: TGTGCCAGCAGTTTTGTCGAGGATCAGCCCCAGCATTTT
j_gene: TRBJ1-1; d_gene: .; v_gene: TRBV5-5; abundance: .; CDR3aa: CASSFQTVNTEAFF; CDR3nt: TGTGCCAGCAGCTTCCAGACAGTGAACACTGAAGCTTTCTTT
j_gene: TRBJ1-2; d_gene: TRBD1; v_gene: TRBV29-1; abundance: .; CDR3aa: CSVAWDSLYGYTF; CDR3nt: TGCAGCGTCGCTTGGGACAGTCTCTATGGCTACACCTTC
j_gene: TRBJ1-3; d_gene: TRBD1; v_gene: TRBV30; abundance: .; CDR3aa: CAWSATGAGNTIYF; CDR3nt: TGTGCCTGGAGTGCTACAGGGGCTGGAAACACCATATATTTT
j_gene: TRBJ1-1; d_gene: TRBD1; v_gene: TRBV19; abundance: .; CDR3aa: CASSTDRGDAEAFF; CDR3nt: TGTGCCAGTAGCACCGACAGGGGGGACGCTGAAGCTTTCTTT
j_gene: TRBJ1-2; d_gene: .; v_gene: TRBV29-1; abundance: .; CDR3aa: CSVEDGGYGYTF; CDR3nt: TGCAGCGTTGAAGATGGCGGGTATGGCTACACCTTC
j_gene: TRBJ2-3; d_gene: .; v_gene: TRBV6-1; abundance: .; CDR3aa: CASSEFSGKRGTDTQYF; CDR3nt: TGTGCCAGCAGTGAATTCTCAGGGAAGAGAGGCACAGATACGCAGTATTTT
j_gene: TRBJ1-1; d_gene: .; v_gene: TRBV28; abundance: .; CDR3aa: CASRRQMNTEAFF; CDR3nt: TGTGCCAGCAGAAGACAGATGAACACTGAAGCTTTCTTT
j_gene: TRBJ1-1; d_gene: TRBD1; v_gene: TRBV2; abundance: .; CDR3aa: CASSSHRGHTEAFF; CDR3nt: TGTGCCAGCAGTAGCCACAGGGGGCACACTGAAGCTTTCTTT
j_gene: TRBJ2-7; d_gene: TRBD1; v_gene: TRBV23-1; abundance: .; CDR3aa: CASKGWDRGLEITGEQYF; CDR3nt: TGCGCCAGCAAAGGTTGGGACAGGGGGCTCGAAATAACAGGCGAGCAGTACTTC
j_gene: TRBJ1-6; d_gene: TRBD1; v_gene: TRBV30; abundance: .; CDR3aa: CAWEQGVWGPLHF; CDR3nt: TGTGCCTGGGAGCAGGGGGTCTGGGGACCCCTCCACTTT
j_gene: TRBJ2-7; d_gene: TRBD1; v_gene: TRBV9; abundance: once; CDR3aa: CASSKGQGAYSSYEQYF; CDR3nt: TGTGCCAGCAGCAAGGGTCAGGGGGCGTATAGCTCCTACGAGCAGTACTTC
j_gene: TRBJ2-3; d_gene: TRBD2; v_gene: TRBV9; abundance: .; CDR3aa: CASSVSGRGSTDTQYF; CDR3nt: TGTGCCAGCAGCGTAAGCGGGAGGGGGAGCACAGATACGCAGTATTTT
j_gene: TRBJ2-7; d_gene: TRBD2; v_gene: TRBV10-3; abundance: .; CDR3aa: CAIRVGGAYEQYF; CDR3nt: TGTGCCATCAGGGTGGGGGGGGCCTACGAGCAGTACTTC
j_gene: TRBJ1-1; d_gene: .; v_gene: TRBV4-1; abundance: .; CDR3aa: CASSRHNRDTVAFF; CDR3nt: TGCGCCAGCAGCCGACACAACAGGGATACGGTAGCTTTCTTT
j_gene: TRBJ2-7; d_gene: TRBD2; v_gene: TRBV4-1; abundance: .; CDR3aa: CASSPSGIGYEQYF; CDR3nt: TGCGCCAGCAGCCCTAGCGGGATAGGCTACGAGCAGTACTTC
j_gene: TRBJ2-1; d_gene: TRBD2; v_gene: TRBV19; abundance: .; CDR3aa: CASSHQRDSYNEQFF; CDR3nt: TGTGCCAGTAGTCATCAGCGGGACTCCTACAATGAGCAGTTCTTC
j_gene: TRBJ2-1; d_gene: TRBD2; v_gene: TRBV7-9; abundance: .; CDR3aa: CASIVGGLVKGEQFF; CDR3nt: TGTGCCAGCATCGTAGGGGGACTAGTAAAGGGTGAGCAGTTCTTC
j_gene: TRBJ2-5; d_gene: .; v_gene: TRBV5-1; abundance: .; CDR3aa: CASSLAWGGGFLPETQYF; CDR3nt: TGCGCCAGCAGCTTGGCCTGGGGCGGGGGCTTCCTCCCGGAGACCCAGTACTTC
j_gene: TRBJ2-3; d_gene: TRBD1; v_gene: TRBV30; abundance: .; CDR3aa: CAWSGTGGIGDTQYF; CDR3nt: TGTGCCTGGAGTGGAACAGGGGGCATTGGAGATACGCAGTATTTT
j_gene: TRBJ1-1; d_gene: .; v_gene: TRBV6-1; abundance: .; CDR3aa: CASRIEGYTEAFF; CDR3nt: TGTGCCAGCAGGATAGAGGGATACACTGAAGCTTTCTTT
j_gene: TRBJ2-6; d_gene: .; v_gene: TRBV15; abundance: .; CDR3aa: CATSRGQYVGANVLTF; CDR3nt: TGTGCCACCAGCAGAGGACAATATGTTGGGGCCAACGTCCTGACTTTC
j_gene: TRBJ2-3; d_gene: TRBD1; v_gene: TRBV28; abundance: .; CDR3aa: CASSNPGQGIYTQYF; CDR3nt: TGTGCCAGCAGCAACCCGGGACAGGGAATCTATACGCAGTATTTT
j_gene: TRBJ1-1; d_gene: .; v_gene: TRBV6-5; abundance: .; CDR3aa: CASDLVFRGEAFF; CDR3nt: TGTGCCAGCGATTTGGTTTTCAGGGGTGAAGCTTTCTTT
j_gene: TRBJ1-2; d_gene: .; v_gene: TRBV29-1; abundance: .; CDR3aa: CSVGQVAYGYTF; CDR3nt: TGCAGCGTTGGACAGGTCGCCTATGGCTACACCTTC
j_gene: TRBJ1-1; d_gene: .; v_gene: TRBV19; abundance: .; CDR3aa: CASSTGLGAWYDTEAFF; CDR3nt: TGTGCCAGTAGTACGGGTTTAGGGGCCTGGTATGACACTGAAGCTTTCTTT
j_gene: TRBJ1-3; d_gene: .; v_gene: TRBV4-2; abundance: .; CDR3aa: CASSLGGGGNTIYF; CDR3nt: TGTGCCAGCAGCCTTGGCGGGGGCGGAAACACCATATATTTT
j_gene: TRBJ1-1; d_gene: .; v_gene: TRBV2; abundance: .; CDR3aa: CASSQYRGNTEAFF; CDR3nt: TGTGCCAGCAGTCAATATAGGGGGAACACTGAAGCTTTCTTT